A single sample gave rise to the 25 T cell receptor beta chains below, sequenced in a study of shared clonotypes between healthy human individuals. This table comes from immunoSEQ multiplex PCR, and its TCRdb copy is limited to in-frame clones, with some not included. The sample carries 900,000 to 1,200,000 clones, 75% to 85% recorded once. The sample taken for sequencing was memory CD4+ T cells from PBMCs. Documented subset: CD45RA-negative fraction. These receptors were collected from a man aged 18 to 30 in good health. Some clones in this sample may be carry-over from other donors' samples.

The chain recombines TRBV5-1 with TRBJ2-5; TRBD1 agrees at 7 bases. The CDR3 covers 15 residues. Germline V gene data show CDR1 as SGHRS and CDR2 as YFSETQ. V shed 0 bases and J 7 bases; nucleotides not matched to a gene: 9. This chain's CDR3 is CASSLVPGTEGTQYF. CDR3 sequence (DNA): TGCGCCAGCAGCTTGGTCCCCGGGACAGAAGGGACCCAGTACTTC.

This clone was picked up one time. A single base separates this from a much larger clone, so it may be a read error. The CDR3 DNA follows: TGTGCCCGGAGGGGCGGGGGGGGAAGTGCGAACACTGAAGCTTTCTTT. As protein: CARRGGGGSANTEAFF. The rearrangement links TRBV30 to TRBJ1-1; the D gene is possibly TRBD1 (5 bases). Germline CDR1 and CDR2: GTSNPN and SVGIG (reference sequence). The CDR3 runs to 16 residues.

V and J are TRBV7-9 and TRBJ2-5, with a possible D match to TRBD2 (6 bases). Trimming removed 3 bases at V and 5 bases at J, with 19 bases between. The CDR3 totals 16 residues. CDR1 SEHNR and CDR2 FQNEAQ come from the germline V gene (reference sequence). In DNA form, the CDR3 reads TGTGCCAGCAGCTTCACGGGACTCGGCGGGGCTGAGACCCAGTACTTC. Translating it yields CASSFTGLGGAETQYF.

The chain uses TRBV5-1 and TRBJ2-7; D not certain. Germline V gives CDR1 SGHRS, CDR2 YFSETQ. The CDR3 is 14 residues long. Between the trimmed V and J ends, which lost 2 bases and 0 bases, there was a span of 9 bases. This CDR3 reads CASSFSPASYEQYF. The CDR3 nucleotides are TGCGCCAGCAGCTTTAGTCCAGCCTCCTACGAGCAGTACTTC.

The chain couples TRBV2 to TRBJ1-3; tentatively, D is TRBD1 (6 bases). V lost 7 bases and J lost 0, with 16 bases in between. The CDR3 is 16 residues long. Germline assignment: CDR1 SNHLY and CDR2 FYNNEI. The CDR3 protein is CASKEGGSVSGNTIYF. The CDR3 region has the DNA TGTGCCAGCAAGGAGGGGGGAAGTGTCTCTGGAAACACCATATATTTT.

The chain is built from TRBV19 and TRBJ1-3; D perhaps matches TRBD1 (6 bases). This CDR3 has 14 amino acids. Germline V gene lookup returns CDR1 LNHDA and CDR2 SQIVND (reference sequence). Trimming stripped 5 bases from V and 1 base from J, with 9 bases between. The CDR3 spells CASSVRGSGNTIYF. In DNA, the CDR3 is TGTGCCAGTAGTGTCAGGGGATCTGGAAACACCATATATTTT.

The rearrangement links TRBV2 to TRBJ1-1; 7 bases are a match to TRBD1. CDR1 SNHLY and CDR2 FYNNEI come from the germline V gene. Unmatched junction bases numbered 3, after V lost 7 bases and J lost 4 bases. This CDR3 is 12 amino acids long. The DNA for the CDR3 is TGTGCCAGCACCAGGGGGAGCACTGAAGCTTTCTTT. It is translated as CASTRGSTEAFF.

The CDR3 loop is CASSFTSGRSEETQYF. The DNA of the CDR3 is TGCGCCAGCAGCTTTACTAGCGGGAGATCGGAAGAGACCCAGTACTTC. This sequence joins TRBV5-1 and TRBJ2-5, with 11 positions matching TRBD2. With 2 bases clipped from V and 3 bases from J, the junction kept 6 bases outside the gene matches. The CDR3 covers 16 residues. CDR1 is SGHRS and CDR2 is YFSETQ in the germline V gene.

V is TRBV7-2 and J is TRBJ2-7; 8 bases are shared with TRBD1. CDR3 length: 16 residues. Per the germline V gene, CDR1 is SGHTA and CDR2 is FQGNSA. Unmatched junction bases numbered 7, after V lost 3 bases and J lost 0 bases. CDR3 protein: CASSLTGVFSSYEQYF. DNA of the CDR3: TGTGCCAGCAGCTTGACAGGGGTTTTTAGCTCCTACGAGCAGTACTTC.

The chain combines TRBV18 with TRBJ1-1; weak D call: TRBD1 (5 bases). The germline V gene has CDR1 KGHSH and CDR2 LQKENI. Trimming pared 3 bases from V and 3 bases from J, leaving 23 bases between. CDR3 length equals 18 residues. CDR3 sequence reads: CASSPSSLRASPHTEAFF. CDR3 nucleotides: TGTGCCAGCTCACCTAGTTCCCTCAGGGCCTCCCCTCACACTGAAGCTTTCTTT.

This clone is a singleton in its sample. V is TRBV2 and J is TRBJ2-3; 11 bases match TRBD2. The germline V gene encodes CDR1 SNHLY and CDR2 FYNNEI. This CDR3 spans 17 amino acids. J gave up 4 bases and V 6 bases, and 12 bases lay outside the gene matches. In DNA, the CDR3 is TGTGCCAGCAGCCCTTGGACTAGCGGGCCGGGCGCAGATACGCAGTATTTT. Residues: CASSPWTSGPGADTQYF.

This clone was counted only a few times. The CDR3 protein is CASSSRQGANTEAFF. The CDR3, as DNA: TGTGCCAGCAGTAGCCGACAGGGGGCAAACACTGAAGCTTTCTTT. The genes are TRBV6-5 and TRBJ1-1, with 10 bases matching TRBD1. After removal of 5 bases from V and 2 bases from J, the junction contained 5 bases not matched to a gene. Germline-derived CDR1 and CDR2 are MNHEY and SVGAGI. The CDR3 has 15 residues.

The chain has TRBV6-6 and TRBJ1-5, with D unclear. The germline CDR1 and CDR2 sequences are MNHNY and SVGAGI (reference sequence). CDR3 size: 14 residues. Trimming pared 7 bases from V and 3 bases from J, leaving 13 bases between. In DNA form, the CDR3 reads TGTGCCAGCAAGTCGGGGTCCTTCAATCAGCCCCAGCATTTT. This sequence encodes CASKSGSFNQPQHF.

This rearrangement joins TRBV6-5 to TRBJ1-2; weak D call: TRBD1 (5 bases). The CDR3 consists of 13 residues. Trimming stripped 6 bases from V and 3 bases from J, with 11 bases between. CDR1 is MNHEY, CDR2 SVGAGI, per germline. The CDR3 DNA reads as TGTGCCAGCAGGGCCGGGGCCTACTATGGCTACACCTTC. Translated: CASRAGAYYGYTF.

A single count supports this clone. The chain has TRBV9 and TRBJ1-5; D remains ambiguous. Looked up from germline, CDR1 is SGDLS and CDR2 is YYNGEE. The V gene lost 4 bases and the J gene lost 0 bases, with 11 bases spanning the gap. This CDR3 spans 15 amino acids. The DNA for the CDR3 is TGTGCCAGCAGCACCGATCCTTATAGCAATCAGCCCCAGCATTTT. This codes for CASSTDPYSNQPQHF. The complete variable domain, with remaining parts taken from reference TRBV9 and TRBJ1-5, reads DSGVTQTPKHLITATGQRVTLRCSPRSGDLSVYWYQQSLDQGLQFLIQYYNGEERAKGNILERFSAQQFPDLHSELNLSSLELGDSALYFCASSTDPYSNQPQHFGDGTRLSIL.

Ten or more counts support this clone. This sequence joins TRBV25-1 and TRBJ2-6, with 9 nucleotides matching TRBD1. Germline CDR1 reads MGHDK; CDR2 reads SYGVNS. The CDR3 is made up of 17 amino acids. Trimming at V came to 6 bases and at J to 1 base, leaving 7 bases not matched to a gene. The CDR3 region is CASRGDRAFSGANVLTF. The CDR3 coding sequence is TGTGCCAGCAGGGGGGACAGGGCGTTTTCTGGGGCCAACGTCCTGACTTTC. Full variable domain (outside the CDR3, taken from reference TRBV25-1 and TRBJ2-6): EADIYQTPRYLVIGTGKKITLECSQTMGHDKMYWYQQDPGMELHLIHYSYGVNSTEKGDLSSESTVSRIRTEHFPLTLESARPSHTSQYLCASRGDRAFSGANVLTFGAGSRLTVL.

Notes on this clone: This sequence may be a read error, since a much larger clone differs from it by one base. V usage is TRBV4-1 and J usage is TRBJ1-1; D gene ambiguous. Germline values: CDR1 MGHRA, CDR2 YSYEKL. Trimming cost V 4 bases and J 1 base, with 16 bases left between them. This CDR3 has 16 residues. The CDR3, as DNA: TGCGCCAGCAGCCGGGCCAGCCAAGAAGGGAACACTGAAGCTTTCTTT. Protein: CASSRASQEGNTEAFF.

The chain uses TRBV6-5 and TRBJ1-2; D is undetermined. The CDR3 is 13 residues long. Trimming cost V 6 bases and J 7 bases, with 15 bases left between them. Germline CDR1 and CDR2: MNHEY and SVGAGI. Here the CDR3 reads CASRGLQSGGYTF. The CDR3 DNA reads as TGTGCCAGCAGGGGGTTACAGTCGGGTGGCTACACCTTC.

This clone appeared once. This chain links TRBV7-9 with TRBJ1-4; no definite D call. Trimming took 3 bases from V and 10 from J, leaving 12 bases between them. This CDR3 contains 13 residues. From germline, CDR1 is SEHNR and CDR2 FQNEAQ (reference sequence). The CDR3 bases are TGTGCCAGCAGCTTCGAATTTCTCGGAAAACTGTTTTTT. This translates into CASSFEFLGKLFF.

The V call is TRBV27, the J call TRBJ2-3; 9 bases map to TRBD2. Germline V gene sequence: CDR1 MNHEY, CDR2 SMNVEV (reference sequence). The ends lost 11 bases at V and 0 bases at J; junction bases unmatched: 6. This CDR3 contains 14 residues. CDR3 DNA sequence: TGTGCCTGCAAGCGGGGGGCTAGCACAGATACGCAGTATTTT. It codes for CACKRGASTDTQYF.

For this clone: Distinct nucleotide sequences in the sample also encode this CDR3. The CDR3 loop reads CASSGGLAGETQYF. The CDR3 DNA follows: TGTGCCAGCAGCGGGGGACTAGCGGGGGAGACCCAGTACTTC. The chain couples TRBV5-4 to TRBJ2-5; TRBD2 aligns across 13 bases. V was pared by 4 bases and J by 5 bases, with 2 bases of the junction left unmatched. The CDR3 runs 14 residues. Germline V CDR1 and CDR2: SGHNT, YYREEE (reference sequence).

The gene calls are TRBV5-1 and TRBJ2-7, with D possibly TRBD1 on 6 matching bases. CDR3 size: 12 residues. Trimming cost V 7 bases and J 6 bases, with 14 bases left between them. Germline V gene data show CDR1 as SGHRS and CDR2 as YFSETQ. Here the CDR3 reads CASREGELEQYF. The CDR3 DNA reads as TGCGCCAGCCGCGAGGGGGAACTCGAGCAGTACTTC. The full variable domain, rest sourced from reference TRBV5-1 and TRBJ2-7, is KAGVTQTPRYLIKTRGQQVTLSCSPISGHRSVSWYQQTPGQGLQFLFEYFSETQRNKGNFPGRFSGRQFSNSRSEMNVSTLELGDSALYLCASREGELEQYFGPGTRLTVT.

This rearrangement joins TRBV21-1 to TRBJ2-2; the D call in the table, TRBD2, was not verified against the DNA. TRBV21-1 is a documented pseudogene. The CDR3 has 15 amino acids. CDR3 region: CASSPVRGMAGELFF. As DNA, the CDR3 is TGTGCCAGCAGCCCGGTGCGAGGGATGGCCGGGGAGCTGTTTTTT.

The chain's CDR3 is CASSSGRPNNEQFF. CDR3 in DNA: TGTGCCAGCAGCTCGGGACGGCCAAACAATGAGCAGTTCTTC. The rearrangement links TRBV11-3 to TRBJ2-1; D may correspond to TRBD1 or TRBD2 (5 bases each). Germline CDR1 is SGHNT and CDR2 is YENEEA. The germline V and J ends were trimmed by 4 bases and 5 bases, with 12 bases remaining between them. The CDR3 spans 14 residues. Full variable domain (outside the CDR3, taken from reference TRBV11-3 and TRBJ2-1): EAGVVQSPRYKIIEKKQPVAFWCNPISGHNTLYWYLQNLGQGPELLIRYENEEAVDDSQLPKDRFSAERLKGVDSTLKIQPAELGDSAVYLCASSSGRPNNEQFFGPGTRLTVL.

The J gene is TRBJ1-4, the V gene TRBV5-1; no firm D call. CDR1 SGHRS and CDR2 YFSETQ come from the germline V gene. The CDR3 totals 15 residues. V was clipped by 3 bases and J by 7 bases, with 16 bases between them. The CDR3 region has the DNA TGCGCCAGCAGCTCGTCGACGGCTTCTCGTGAAAAACTGTTTTTT. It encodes CASSSSTASREKLFF.